Shown below are 4 T cell receptor beta chains from a single sample sequenced in a study of blood T cell repertoires in COVID-19. Clones were sequenced by immunoSEQ multiplex PCR, and TCRdb holds only the in-frame ones, with some missing. Among around 200,000 clones listed, 75% to 85% were seen once. Sequenced: peripheral blood. The source of these receptors is a woman in her twenties or thirties with COVID-19, enrolled during active disease.

The V and J genes are TRBV18 and TRBJ2-1; D might be TRBD1 (6 bases). The V end was cut by 6 bases, the J end by 10 bases, with 10 bases between. The CDR3 spans 11 residues. Germline V gene lookup returns CDR1 KGHSH and CDR2 LQKENI. CDR3 sequence (DNA): TGTGCCAGCTCCTTCGGACAGGAGCAGTTCTTC. This sequence encodes CASSFGQEQFF. Full variable domain (missing parts from reference TRBV18 and TRBJ2-1): NAGVMQNPRHLVRRRGQEARLRCSPMKGHSHVYWYRQLPEEGLKFMVYLQKENIIDESGMPKERFSAEFPKEGPSILRIQQVVRGDSAAYFCASSFGQEQFFGPGTRLTVL.

Only a few counts were recorded for this clone. The chain has TRBV18 and TRBJ1-3, with a weak D call TRBD1 (5 bases). The germline CDR1 and CDR2 sequences are KGHSH and LQKENI. V lost 3 bases and J lost 0, with 9 bases in between. The CDR3 consists of 15 residues. Here the CDR3 DNA reads TGTGCCAGCTCACCTGGGGCAGACTCTGGAAACACCATATATTTT. Translated: CASSPGADSGNTIYF.

The chain links TRBV12-2 to TRBJ1-6; TRBD1, the D gene given by the table, was not confirmed from the DNA. TRBV12-2 is a pseudogene locus. The CDR3 covers 21 residues. CDR3 coding DNA: TGTGCAAGTCGCTTACGAGAGGACAGGGTCAAGGGTAGCTCCTATAATTCACCCCTCCACTTT. This gives the protein CASRLREDRVKGSSYNSPLHF.

The genes are TRBV7-9 and TRBJ1-2; weak D call: TRBD1 (5 bases). This CDR3 contains 16 residues. CDR1 is SEHNR and CDR2 is FQNEAQ in the germline V gene (reference sequence). Trimming removed 5 bases from V and 3 bases from J, with 19 bases in between. The CDR3 sequence is CASSVGTGPGDYGYTF. In DNA, the CDR3 is TGTGCCAGCAGCGTCGGGACGGGCCCGGGGGACTATGGCTACACCTTC. The whole variable domain, filled in from reference TRBV7-9 and TRBJ1-2, reads DTGVSQNPRHKITKRGQNVTFRCDPISEHNRLYWYRQTLGQGPEFLTYFQNEAQLEKSRLLSDRFSAERPKGSFSTLEIQRTEQGDSAMYLCASSVGTGPGDYGYTFGSGTRLTVV.